The present TCR beta chain was sequenced within a study of blood T cell repertoires in COVID-19. Study information: Both acute and convalescent COVID-19 samples were obtained from the United States, Italy and Spain.

V was clipped by 5 bases and J by 3 bases, with 7 bases between them. Germline values: CDR1 ENHRY, CDR2 SYGVKD. The CDR3 has 12 residues. Using immunoSEQ multiplex PCR, the repertoire was profiled, and TCRdb retains in-frame clones only, with some absent. The sample includes about 320,000 clones, 85% to 90% of them seen just once. The study drew participants aged about 18 to 89 years from under 30 US areas. Assignments of participants to cohorts depended upon their own reported clinical history. The source material was PBMCs or T cells enriched from blood (not recorded which). The source is a young woman who had recovered from COVID-19. The chain uses TRBV10-3 and TRBJ1-1, with a tentative D call TRBD1 (6 bases). Written as DNA, the CDR3 is TGTGCCATCAGTTCAGGGGACACTGAAGCTTTCTTT. Translated, it gives CAISSGDTEAFF.